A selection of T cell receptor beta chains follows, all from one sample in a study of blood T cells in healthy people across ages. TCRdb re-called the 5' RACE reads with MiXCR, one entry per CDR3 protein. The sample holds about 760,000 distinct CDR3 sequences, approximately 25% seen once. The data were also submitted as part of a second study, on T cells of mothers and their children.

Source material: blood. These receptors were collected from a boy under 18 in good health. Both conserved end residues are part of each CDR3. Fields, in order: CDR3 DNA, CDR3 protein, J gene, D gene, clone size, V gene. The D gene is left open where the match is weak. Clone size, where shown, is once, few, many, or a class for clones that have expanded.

TGCAGCGTTGAAATTCCGGGCGGTGGAGTCCTGACTTTC CSVEIPGGGVLTF TRBJ2-6 NA NA TRBV29-1
TGCAGTGCTAGACCGGCCCTGCGCGGGCTATACAATGAGCAGTTCTTC CSARPALRGLYNEQFF TRBJ2-1 NA NA TRBV20-1
TGTGCCAGCAGTCTCCCCCAGGCGGAGGGAGATACGCAGTATTTT CASSLPQAEGDTQYF TRBJ2-3 NA few TRBV12-3/TRBV12-4
TGCAGCGTTGTCGGGACAGGGATTACCTACAATGAGCAGTTCTTC CSVVGTGITYNEQFF TRBJ2-1 TRBD1 NA TRBV29-1
TGCAGCGTTCGACCTAGCGGGAGACACAATGAGCAGTTCTTC CSVRPSGRHNEQFF TRBJ2-1 TRBD2 NA TRBV29-1
TGTGCCAGCAGTTTCTATTACAGGGAAGTCAAAAACATTCAGTACTTC CASSFYYREVKNIQYF TRBJ2-4 NA NA TRBV12-3/TRBV12-4
TGTGCCAGTGGACAGGGGGGTAAAGCTTTCTTT CASGQGGKAFF TRBJ1-1 TRBD1 few TRBV2
TGCAGCGTTTACCTTCCTCAGGGAAAGGACGAGCAGTACTTC CSVYLPQGKDEQYF TRBJ2-7 NA few TRBV29-1
TGTGCCAGCAGTATGACCTCGACAGGGGCGGCCTACGAGCAGTACTTC CASSMTSTGAAYEQYF TRBJ2-7 TRBD1 few TRBV28
TGTGCCAGCAGCAACGGGACGCAGTACTACGAGCAGTACTTC CASSNGTQYYEQYF TRBJ2-7 NA NA TRBV21-1
TGTGCCAGCAGCTTAGTCTGGCGAGCGGGAGAGAATGAGCAGTTCTTC CASSLVWRAGENEQFF TRBJ2-1 TRBD2 NA TRBV7-6
TGTGCCAGCAGCTATACAGGACTAGCCAAAAACATTCAGTACTTC CASSYTGLAKNIQYF TRBJ2-4 NA NA TRBV13
TGCAGTGCAACGATAGGTATCAGCAGCTATGGCTACACCTTC CSATIGISSYGYTF TRBJ1-2 NA NA TRBV20-1
TGTGCCAGCAGCCAACGAAGAGGGGACCCCACAGATACGCAGTATTTT CASSQRRGDPTDTQYF TRBJ2-3 NA few TRBV3-1
TGCAGCGTTGAAGGGGGGGGACAGGGAGAAGGTTACGAGCAGTACTTC CSVEGGGQGEGYEQYF TRBJ2-7 TRBD1 NA TRBV29-1
TGTGCCAGCAGTTTAGGGGGGAGCAGGGCAGATACGCAGTATTTT CASSLGGSRADTQYF TRBJ2-3 NA NA TRBV28
TGCGCCAGCAGCTACCTAGCGGGGGCCGCAAGGTACGAGCAGTACTTC CASSYLAGAARYEQYF TRBJ2-7 TRBD2 NA TRBV7-9
TGTGCCAGCAGTTATCGGGGGGGATACAATGAGCAGTTCTTC CASSYRGGYNEQFF TRBJ2-1 TRBD2 NA TRBV6-6
TGTGCCAGCAGCTTAGGGTGGGGGCGGGAGGCAGATACGCAGTATTTT CASSLGWGREADTQYF TRBJ2-3 TRBD2 NA TRBV7-2
TGTGCCAGCAGCTCGACTGGGGTAGAGTACAATGAGCAGTTCTTC CASSSTGVEYNEQFF TRBJ2-1 NA few TRBV11-2
TGTGCCATCAGTGAAGATAGCGGGAGGATAAATGAGCAGTTCTTC CAISEDSGRINEQFF TRBJ2-1 TRBD2 few TRBV10-3
TGTGCCACCAGTGATACCGTCCCCGGGTTCGGGGAGCTGTTTTTT CATSDTVPGFGELFF TRBJ2-2 NA NA TRBV24-1
TGTGCCAGCAGCAAGTTAGGGGGGAATTCACCCCTCCACTTT CASSKLGGNSPLHF TRBJ1-6 NA few TRBV7-3
TGTGCCAGCAGCGTAGCTACTAGCGTAAGGGGTGAGCAGTTCTTC CASSVATSVRGEQFF TRBJ2-1 TRBD2 few TRBV9
TGCAGCGTTGGCCCGAGATTGGGGGTAGGGACTGAAGCTTTCTTT CSVGPRLGVGTEAFF TRBJ1-1 NA NA TRBV29-1
TGTGCCATCAGCCTTCAGGGGAACGAGCAGTACTTC CAISLQGNEQYF TRBJ2-7 NA NA TRBV10-3
TGCGCCAGCAGCCAACCCACTAGCGGGAGGGCCGATGAGCAGTTCTTC CASSQPTSGRADEQFF TRBJ2-1 TRBD2 few TRBV4-1
TGTGCCAGCAGTTATTATGGACAGCAAGAGACCCAGTACTTC CASSYYGQQETQYF TRBJ2-5 NA few TRBV28
TGCAGTGCTAGACTAGCGGGGATGTACAATGAGCAGTTCTTC CSARLAGMYNEQFF TRBJ2-1 TRBD2 few TRBV20-1
TGTGCCAGCAGCTCCAATCTGGGCGTTACAACTAATGAAAAACTGTTTTTT CASSSNLGVTTNEKLFF TRBJ1-4 NA NA TRBV7-9
TGTGCCAGCTCACCTCAAATTGCGCGGACCCAGTACTTC CASSPQIARTQYF TRBJ2-5 NA once TRBV18
TGTGCCGGCAGTCTAGCGGGAGAGGGGAAAAAGGAGCAGTTCTTC CAGSLAGEGKKEQFF TRBJ2-1 TRBD2 few TRBV28
TGTGCCAGCAAAAGGTCCAACTCTGGGGCCAACGTCCTGACTTTC CASKRSNSGANVLTF TRBJ2-6 NA few TRBV6-1
TGCAGTGCTAGTTTCTCGAGGGGGCGACCTTACAATGAGCAGTTCTTC CSASFSRGRPYNEQFF TRBJ2-1 TRBD1 NA TRBV20-1
TGTGCCAGCAGCTTCCGGGGGGGGGAAGATACGCAGTATTTT CASSFRGGEDTQYF TRBJ2-3 TRBD2 NA TRBV13
TGTGCCAGCAGCACAAGACTAGCGGGGACAGATACGCAGTATTTT CASSTRLAGTDTQYF TRBJ2-3 TRBD2 few TRBV11-3
TGCAGTTTTCGGGGGGAATACGAGCAGTACTTC CSFRGEYEQYF TRBJ2-7 TRBD2 NA TRBV29-1
TGCGCCAGCAGCCAAGTGAAATTTACGGGTTTAAACACTGAAGCTTTCTTT CASSQVKFTGLNTEAFF TRBJ1-1 NA few TRBV4-1
TGCAGTGCTCCGAGTACCGGGACTAGAACTCAGTACTTC CSAPSTGTRTQYF TRBJ2-5 TRBD2 few TRBV20-1
TGCGCCAGCAGCCAAGATACTAGCGGGTACACAGATACGCAGTATTTT CASSQDTSGYTDTQYF TRBJ2-3 TRBD2 many TRBV4-1
TGTGCCAGCCAGCGGACTAGCGGGTCCACCGGGGAGCTGTTTTTT CASQRTSGSTGELFF TRBJ2-2 TRBD2 NA TRBV7-9
TGTGCCAGCAGCTTAGTGACTAGCGGGGGGGTTTATGAGCAGTTCTTC CASSLVTSGGVYEQFF TRBJ2-1 TRBD2 few TRBV7-2
TGCGCCAGCAGCCACGGGACAGGTAGCTCCTACGAGCAGTACTTC CASSHGTGSSYEQYF TRBJ2-7 TRBD1 few TRBV4-1
TGTGCCAGCGCCCTAGTGAGGGAGACCTACAATGAGCAGTTCTTC CASALVRETYNEQFF TRBJ2-1 NA NA TRBV6-2/TRBV6-3
TGTGCCAGCAGCCAAGAAAAAGACACGACCGGTGGCTACACCTTC CASSQEKDTTGGYTF TRBJ1-2 NA few TRBV4-2
TGCAGCGCTGGCAGGAAGCTTGGCTACGAGCAGTACTTC CSAGRKLGYEQYF TRBJ2-7 NA NA TRBV29-1
TGTGCCAGTAGTCGGGGCGACAGCAATGAGCAGTTCTTC CASSRGDSNEQFF TRBJ2-1 NA NA TRBV19
TGTGCCAGCAGTTCCCGGACAGGGCAGGGCAATCAGCCCCAGCATTTT CASSSRTGQGNQPQHF TRBJ1-5 TRBD1 NA TRBV6-2/TRBV6-3
TGCGCCAGCAGCCCCAGCGGGGGGTCTGGGGCCAACGTCCTGACTTTC CASSPSGGSGANVLTF TRBJ2-6 TRBD2 few TRBV4-3
TGTGCCAGCAGTCGGACTAGCGGGATCGACATTCAGTACTTC CASSRTSGIDIQYF TRBJ2-4 TRBD2 NA TRBV12-3/TRBV12-4
TGTGCCAGCAGCCTTGACAGGGGGCGAAGAACTGAAGCTTTCTTT CASSLDRGRRTEAFF TRBJ1-1 TRBD1 NA TRBV27
TGTGCCAGCAGTGAAATACTAGCGGGGGGGCAAGAGACCCAGTACTTC CASSEILAGGQETQYF TRBJ2-5 TRBD2 NA TRBV2
TGTGCCACCAGTGAGATTGCCGTGGAGACCCAGTACTTC CATSEIAVETQYF TRBJ2-5 NA NA TRBV24-1
TGTGCCAGCAGCCAAGAGGCCAGGGCCCCAGAGACCCAGTACTTC CASSQEARAPETQYF TRBJ2-5 NA NA TRBV3-1
TGTGCCAGCTCCACGAGTGGGGGGCCCACAGATACGCAGTATTTT CASSTSGGPTDTQYF TRBJ2-3 NA NA TRBV18
TGTGCCAGCAGTTATCAGGGGTCGCAGGGGACCCAGTACTTC CASSYQGSQGTQYF TRBJ2-5 NA few TRBV12-3/TRBV12-4
TGTGCCAGCAGCTCCCAGGGGCTGGTGGGCTACACCTTC CASSSQGLVGYTF TRBJ1-2 NA few TRBV7-3
TGTGCCAGCAGTTTAGCCGGCAGGGGGCGTGTAGATGTGGAGTATTTT CASSLAGRGRVDVEYF TRBJ2-3 TRBD1 once TRBV12-3/TRBV12-4